This T cell receptor beta chain was observed in a study of blood T cell repertoires in COVID-19. About the research overall: The United States, Italy and Spain provided the acute and convalescent COVID-19 samples.

Enrollment of patients from Seattle took place during active infection, with longitudinal follow-up. In the authors' workflow: How many nucleated cells were present was estimated from reference gene primer amplification. Data came from immunoSEQ multiplex PCR; TCRdb stores just in-frame clones and leaves some out. V and J calls and clone size are as listed in that table; D and trimming were resolved from the DNA. The repertoire holds some 330,000 clones, with just under 90% as singletons. The V gene lost 6 bases and the J gene lost 0 bases, with 15 bases spanning the gap. Germline lookup yields CDR1 SEHNR and CDR2 FQNEAQ (reference sequence). The CDR3 spans 16 residues.

Sequenced material: peripheral blood. This receptor was identified in a woman aged 30 to 39 with COVID-19, enrolled during active disease. The chain carries TRBV7-9 and TRBJ1-3, with D hard to call. The chain's CDR3 is CASRQGGGVSGNTIYF. The DNA for the CDR3 is TGTGCCAGCAGACAAGGTGGCGGGGTCTCTGGAAACACCATATATTTT.